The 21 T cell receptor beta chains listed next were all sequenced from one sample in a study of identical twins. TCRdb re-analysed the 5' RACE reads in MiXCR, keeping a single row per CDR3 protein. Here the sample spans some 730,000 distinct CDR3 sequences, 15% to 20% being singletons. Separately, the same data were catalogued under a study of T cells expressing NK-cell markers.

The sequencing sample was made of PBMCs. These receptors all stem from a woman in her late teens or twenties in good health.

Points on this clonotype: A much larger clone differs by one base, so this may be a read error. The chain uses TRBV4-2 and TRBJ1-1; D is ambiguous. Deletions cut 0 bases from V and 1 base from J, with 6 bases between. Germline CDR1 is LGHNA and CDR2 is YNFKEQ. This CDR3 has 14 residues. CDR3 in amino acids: CASSQEIRNTEAFF. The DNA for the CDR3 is TGTGCCAGCAGCCAAGAGATCCGGAACACTGAAGCTTTCTTT.

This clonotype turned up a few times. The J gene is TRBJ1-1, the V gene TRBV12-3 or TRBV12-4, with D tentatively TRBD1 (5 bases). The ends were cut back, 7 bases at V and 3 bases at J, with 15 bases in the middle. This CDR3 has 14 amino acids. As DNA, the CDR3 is TGTGCCAGCACCCTTGGGGGACTGTACACTGAAGCTTTCTTT. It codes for CASTLGGLYTEAFF.

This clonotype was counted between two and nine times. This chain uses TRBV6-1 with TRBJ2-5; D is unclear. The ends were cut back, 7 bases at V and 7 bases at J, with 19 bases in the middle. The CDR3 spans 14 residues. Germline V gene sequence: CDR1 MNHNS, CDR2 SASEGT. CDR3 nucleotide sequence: TGTGCCAGCACCCCTCCCGGGCCCTATGGGACCCAGTACTTC. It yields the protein CASTPPGPYGTQYF.

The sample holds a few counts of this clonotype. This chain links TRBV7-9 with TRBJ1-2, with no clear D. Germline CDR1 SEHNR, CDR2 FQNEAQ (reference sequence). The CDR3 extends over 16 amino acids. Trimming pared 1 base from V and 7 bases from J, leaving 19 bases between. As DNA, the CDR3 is TGTGCCAGCAGCTTAGTTTCCAGACTGCTCGGTAGTGGCTACACCTTC. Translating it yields CASSLVSRLLGSGYTF.

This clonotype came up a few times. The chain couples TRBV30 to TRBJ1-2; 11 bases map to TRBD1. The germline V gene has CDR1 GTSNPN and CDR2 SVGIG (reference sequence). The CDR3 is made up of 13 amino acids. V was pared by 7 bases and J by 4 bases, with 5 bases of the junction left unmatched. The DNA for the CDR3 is TGTGCCTTGGGACAGGGGGGAGCCTATGGCTACACCTTC. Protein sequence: CALGQGGAYGYTF.

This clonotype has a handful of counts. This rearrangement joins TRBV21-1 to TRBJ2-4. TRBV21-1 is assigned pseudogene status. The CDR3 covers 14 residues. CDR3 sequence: CASSKWGAKNIQYF. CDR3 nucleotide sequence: TGTGCCAGCAGCAAATGGGGAGCCAAAAACATTCAGTACTTC.

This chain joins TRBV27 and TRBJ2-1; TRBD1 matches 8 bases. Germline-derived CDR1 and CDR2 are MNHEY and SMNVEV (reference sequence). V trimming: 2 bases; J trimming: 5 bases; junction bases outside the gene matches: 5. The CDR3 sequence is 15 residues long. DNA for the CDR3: TGTGCCAGCAGTTTACCGGGACAGGTCAACAATGAGCAGTTCTTC. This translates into CASSLPGQVNNEQFF.

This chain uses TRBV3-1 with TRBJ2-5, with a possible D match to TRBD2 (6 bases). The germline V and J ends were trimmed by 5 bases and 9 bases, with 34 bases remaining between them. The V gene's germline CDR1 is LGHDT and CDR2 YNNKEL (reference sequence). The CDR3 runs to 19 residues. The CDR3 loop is CASSFNYAEGLVFYSAQYF. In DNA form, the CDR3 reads TGTGCCAGCAGCTTCAATTACGCGGAGGGCCTGGTTTTTTATTCGGCCCAGTACTTC.

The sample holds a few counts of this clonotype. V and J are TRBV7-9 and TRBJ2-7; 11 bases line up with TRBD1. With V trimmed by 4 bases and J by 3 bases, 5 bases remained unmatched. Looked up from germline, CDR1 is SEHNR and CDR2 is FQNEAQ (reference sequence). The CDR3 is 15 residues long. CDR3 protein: CASSSLGTGGYEQYF. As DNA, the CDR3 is TGTGCCAGCAGCTCTCTAGGGACAGGGGGCTACGAGCAGTACTTC.

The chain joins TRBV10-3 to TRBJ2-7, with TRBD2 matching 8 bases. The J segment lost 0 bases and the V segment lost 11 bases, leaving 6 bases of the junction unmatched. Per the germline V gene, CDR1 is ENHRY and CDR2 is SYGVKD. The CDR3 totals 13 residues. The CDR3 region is CASRLALSYEQYF. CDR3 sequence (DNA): TGTGCCTCACGACTAGCGCTCTCCTACGAGCAGTACTTC.

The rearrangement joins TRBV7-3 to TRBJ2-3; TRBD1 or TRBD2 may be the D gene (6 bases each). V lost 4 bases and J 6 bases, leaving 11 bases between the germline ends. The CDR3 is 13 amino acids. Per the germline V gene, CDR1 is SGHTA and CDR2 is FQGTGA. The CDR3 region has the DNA TGTGCCAGCAGCTCTACAGGGAGGGATACGCAGTATTTT. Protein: CASSSTGRDTQYF.

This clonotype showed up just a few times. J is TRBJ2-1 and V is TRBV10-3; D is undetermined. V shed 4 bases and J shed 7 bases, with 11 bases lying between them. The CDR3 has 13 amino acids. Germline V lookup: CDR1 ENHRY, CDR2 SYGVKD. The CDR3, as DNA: TGTGCCATCAGTGGGGGTTATAGGAATGAGCAGTTCTTC. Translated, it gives CAISGGYRNEQFF.

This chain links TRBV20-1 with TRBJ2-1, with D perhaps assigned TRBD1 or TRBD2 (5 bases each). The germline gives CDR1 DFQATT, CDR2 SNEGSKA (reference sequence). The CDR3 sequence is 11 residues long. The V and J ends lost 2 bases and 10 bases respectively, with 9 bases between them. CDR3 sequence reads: CSARPGQEQFF. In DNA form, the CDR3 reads TGCAGTGCTAGACCGGGGCAGGAGCAGTTCTTC.

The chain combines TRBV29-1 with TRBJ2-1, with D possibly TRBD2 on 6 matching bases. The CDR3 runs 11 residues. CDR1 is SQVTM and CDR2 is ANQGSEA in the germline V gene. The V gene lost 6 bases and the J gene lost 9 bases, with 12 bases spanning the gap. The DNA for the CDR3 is TGCAGCGTCCTGGAGGGGAGTGAGCAGTTCTTC. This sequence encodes CSVLEGSEQFF.

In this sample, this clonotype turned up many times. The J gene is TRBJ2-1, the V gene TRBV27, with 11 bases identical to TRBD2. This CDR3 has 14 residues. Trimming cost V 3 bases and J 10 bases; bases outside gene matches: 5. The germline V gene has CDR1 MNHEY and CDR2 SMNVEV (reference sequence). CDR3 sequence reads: CASSLIAGGYEQFF. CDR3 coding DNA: TGTGCCAGCAGTTTGATAGCGGGAGGGTACGAGCAGTTCTTC.

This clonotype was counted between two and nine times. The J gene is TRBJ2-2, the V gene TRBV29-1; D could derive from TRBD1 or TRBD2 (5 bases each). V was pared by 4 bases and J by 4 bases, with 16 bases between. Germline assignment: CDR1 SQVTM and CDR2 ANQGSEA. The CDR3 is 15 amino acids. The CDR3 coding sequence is TGCAGCGTTGTTCCTCTTTCTGGGGGCACCGGGGAGCTGTTTTTT. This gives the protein CSVVPLSGGTGELFF.

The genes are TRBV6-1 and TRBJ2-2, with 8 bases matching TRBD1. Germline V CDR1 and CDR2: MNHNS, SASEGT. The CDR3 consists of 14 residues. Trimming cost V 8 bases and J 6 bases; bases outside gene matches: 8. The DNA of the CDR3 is TGTGCCAGCCGTACCGGGACAGGACCCGGGGAGCTGTTTTTT. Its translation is CASRTGTGPGELFF.

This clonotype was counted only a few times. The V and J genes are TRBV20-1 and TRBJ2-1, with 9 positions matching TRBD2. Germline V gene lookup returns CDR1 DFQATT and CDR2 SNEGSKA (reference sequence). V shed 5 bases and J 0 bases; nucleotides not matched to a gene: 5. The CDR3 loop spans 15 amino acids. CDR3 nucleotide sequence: TGCAGTGCTTATAGCGGGGGCAGCTCCTACAATGAGCAGTTCTTC. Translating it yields CSAYSGGSSYNEQFF.

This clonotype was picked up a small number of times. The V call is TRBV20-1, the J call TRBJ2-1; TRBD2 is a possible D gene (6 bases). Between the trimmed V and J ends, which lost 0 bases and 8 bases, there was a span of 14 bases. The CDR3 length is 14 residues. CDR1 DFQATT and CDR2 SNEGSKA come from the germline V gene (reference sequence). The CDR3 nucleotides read TGCAGTGCTAGAGATCACGGGGGTTCGGATGAGCAGTTCTTC. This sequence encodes CSARDHGGSDEQFF.

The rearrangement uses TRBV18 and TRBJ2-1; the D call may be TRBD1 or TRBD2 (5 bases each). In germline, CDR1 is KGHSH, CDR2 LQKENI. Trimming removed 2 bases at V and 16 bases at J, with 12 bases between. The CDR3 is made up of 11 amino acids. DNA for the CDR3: TGTGCCAGCTCACCAGGAACTAGGGGTTTCTTC. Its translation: CASSPGTRGFF. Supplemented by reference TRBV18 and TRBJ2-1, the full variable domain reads NAGVMQNPRHLVRRRGQEARLRCSPMKGHSHVYWYRQLPEEGLKFMVYLQKENIIDESGMPKERFSAEFPKEGPSILRIQQVVRGDSAAYFCASSPGTRGFFGPGTRLTVL.

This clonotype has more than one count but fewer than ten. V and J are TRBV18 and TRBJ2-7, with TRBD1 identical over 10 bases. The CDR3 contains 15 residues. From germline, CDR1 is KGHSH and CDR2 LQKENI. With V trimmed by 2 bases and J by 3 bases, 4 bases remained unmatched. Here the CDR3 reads CASSPWDRGRYEQYF. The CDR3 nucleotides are TGTGCCAGCTCACCATGGGACAGGGGTCGCTACGAGCAGTACTTC.